Presented here are 25 T cell receptor beta chains from one specimen sequenced in a study of type 1 regulatory T cells. MiXCR, run by TCRdb on the reads, gives a single entry per CDR3 protein. The table shows more than 50,000 distinct CDR3 sequences, with 62% occurring only once. Antigen specificity for these receptors is unknown. The sequencing sample was made of cultured non-Tr1 T cells, either the whole culture or a sorted T cell fraction (not recorded which). These receptors were taken from a human donor in good health.

The V gene is TRBV28, the J gene TRBJ1-6; D possibly corresponds to TRBD1 (6 bases). There are 15 residues in the CDR3. The V gene lost 7 bases and the J gene lost 6 bases, with 16 bases spanning the gap. Germline V gene lookup returns CDR1 MDHEN and CDR2 SYDVKM. The DNA for the CDR3 is TGTGCCAGCAATTCATCGACAGGAACTAATTCACCCCTCCACTTT. Translating gives CASNSSTGTNSPLHF.

A word on this clonotype: This may be a read error, as it is one base from a much larger clone. The rearrangement links TRBV29-1 to TRBJ2-1, with TRBD2 identical over 14 bases. Losses at the gene ends were 6 bases for V and 7 bases for J; bases not matched to a gene: 8. The CDR3 is made up of 15 amino acids. The germline CDR1 and CDR2 sequences are SQVTM and ANQGSEA. CDR3 DNA: TGCAGCGTGTCCGGGACTAGCGGGAGAGGGAATGAGCAGTTCTTC. This encodes CSVSGTSGRGNEQFF.

The rearrangement joins TRBV30 to TRBJ2-1; unclear D gene. Per the germline V gene, CDR1 is GTSNPN and CDR2 is SVGIG (reference sequence). The CDR3 has 12 amino acids. V was pared by 1 base and J by 5 bases, with 6 bases between. CDR3 in DNA: TGTGCCTGGAGTGAAGGGCACAATGAGCAGTTCTTC. It encodes CAWSEGHNEQFF.

This clonotype was detected a few times. The genes are TRBV27 and TRBJ2-7, with 9 bases aligning to TRBD1. With V trimmed by 4 bases and J by 11 bases, 3 bases remained unmatched. This CDR3 region has 11 residues. The germline gives CDR1 MNHEY, CDR2 SMNVEV (reference sequence). CDR3 loop: CASSSRDREYF. The CDR3 DNA reads as TGTGCCAGCAGTTCCCGGGACAGGGAGTACTTC.

The rearrangement joins TRBV28 to TRBJ1-1; the match to TRBD1 covers 7 bases. Germline CDR1 MDHEN, CDR2 SYDVKM. V shed 4 bases, J shed 5 bases, and the junction held 4 bases outside the gene matches. The CDR3 is made up of 13 amino acids. In DNA form, the CDR3 reads TGTGCCAGCAGTTGGCTACAGGGGACTGAAGCTTTCTTT. Its protein product is CASSWLQGTEAFF.

This sequence joins TRBV20-1 and TRBJ2-3, with unresolved D. This CDR3 is built from 16 residues. Trimming stripped 4 bases from V and 3 bases from J, with 20 bases between. Germline values: CDR1 DFQATT, CDR2 SNEGSKA (reference sequence). The CDR3 DNA sequence: TGCAGTGCTACTTCTAGTAGAGGCACCAATACAGATACGCAGTATTTT. Translated, it gives CSATSSRGTNTDTQYF.

The chain employs TRBV5-1 and TRBJ2-1, with D tentatively TRBD1 (5 bases). The CDR3 spans 20 residues. Per the germline V gene, CDR1 is SGHRS and CDR2 is YFSETQ. V lost 1 base to trimming and J lost 1 base, with 24 bases between them. In DNA form, the CDR3 reads TGCGCCAGCAGCTTGCCCACGTGGATGGGGCACGGAAGATCCTACAATGAGCAGTTCTTC. This sequence encodes CASSLPTWMGHGRSYNEQFF. The full variable domain, in which reference TRBV5-1 and TRBJ2-1 provide the parts outside the CDR3, is KAGVTQTPRYLIKTRGQQVTLSCSPISGHRSVSWYQQTPGQGLQFLFEYFSETQRNKGNFPGRFSGRQFSNSRSEMNVSTLELGDSALYLCASSLPTWMGHGRSYNEQFFGPGTRLTVL.

The CDR3 loop reads CASSPSGDILAKNIQYF. The DNA of the CDR3 is TGTGCCAGCAGCCCCTCTGGGGACATTTTAGCCAAAAACATTCAGTACTTC. The V and J genes are TRBV28 and TRBJ2-4, with D possibly matching TRBD1 (6 bases). Germline loops: CDR1 MDHEN, CDR2 SYDVKM. With 6 bases removed from V and 0 bases from J, the gap between germline ends came to 18 bases. This CDR3 spans 17 amino acids.

CDR3 amino acids: CSAGPTGSGNTIYF. The CDR3 DNA sequence: TGCAGTGCCGGACCCACAGGGTCTGGAAACACCATATATTTT. The rearrangement joins TRBV20-1 to TRBJ1-3, with D possibly TRBD1 on 6 matching bases. Per germline, CDR1 DFQATT and CDR2 SNEGSKA (reference sequence). The CDR3 loop spans 14 amino acids. With 6 bases removed from V and 1 base from J, the gap between germline ends came to 13 bases.

V is TRBV20-1 and J is TRBJ2-3; TRBD2 aligns across 8 bases. V shed 0 bases and J 0 bases; nucleotides not matched to a gene: 8. The CDR3 covers 17 residues. The V gene's germline CDR1 is DFQATT and CDR2 SNEGSKA (reference sequence). The CDR3, as DNA: TGCAGTGCTAGAGATATGGGTCCTAGCGGGAGCACAGATACGCAGTATTTT. Its protein is CSARDMGPSGSTDTQYF.

This chain links TRBV20-1 with TRBJ2-3; possibly TRBD1 or TRBD2 for D (5 bases each). The CDR3 spans 14 residues. V was shortened by 6 bases and J by 0 bases, with 13 bases between the two germline ends. In germline, CDR1 is DFQATT, CDR2 SNEGSKA (reference sequence). CDR3 bases: TGCAGTGCCTACGGGGCGGCTAGCACAGATACGCAGTATTTT. Protein product: CSAYGAASTDTQYF.

V usage is TRBV10-3 and J usage is TRBJ1-5; 9 positions agree with TRBD1. This CDR3 spans 14 amino acids. Germline V gene lookup returns CDR1 ENHRY and CDR2 SYGVKD. Germline trimming cut 8 bases from V and 4 bases from J; bases unmatched to any gene: 6. The CDR3 DNA reads TGTGCCATCGGGGGACAGGGCGCAAATCAGCCCCAGCATTTT. This gives the protein CAIGGQGANQPQHF.

The V and J genes are TRBV15 and TRBJ2-1; D might be TRBD1 or TRBD2, each matching 7 bases. With 1 base removed from V and 8 bases from J, the gap between germline ends came to 15 bases. Germline CDR1 is LNHNV and CDR2 is YYDKDF (reference sequence). The CDR3 spans 15 residues. In DNA form, the CDR3 reads TGTGCCACCAGCAGAGTACCCAGGGGGGGCTATGAGCAGTTCTTC. This sequence encodes CATSRVPRGGYEQFF.

The J gene is TRBJ2-1, the V gene TRBV19; 7 bases match TRBD1. CDR3 size: 19 residues. CDR1 and CDR2 from the germline V gene are LNHDA and SQIVND (reference sequence). The V segment lost 10 bases and the J segment 0 bases; nucleotides outside the gene matches: 21. CDR3 residues: CATQLHNRGPGGSYNEQFF. The DNA of the CDR3 is TGTGCCACCCAACTACACAACAGGGGCCCTGGCGGCTCCTACAATGAGCAGTTCTTC. Supplemented by reference TRBV19 and TRBJ2-1, the full variable domain reads DGGITQSPKYLFRKEGQNVTLSCEQNLNHDAMYWYRQDPGQGLRLIYYSQIVNDFQKGDIAEGYSVSREKKESFPLTVTSAQKNPTAFYLCATQLHNRGPGGSYNEQFFGPGTRLTVL.

The chain has TRBV20-1 and TRBJ2-7; tentatively, D is TRBD1 (5 bases). Germline CDR1 and CDR2: DFQATT and SNEGSKA (reference sequence). The CDR3 totals 14 residues. Trimming took 5 bases from V and 0 from J, leaving 14 bases between them. CDR3 sequence reads: CSARTQGNSYEQYF. The CDR3 DNA reads as TGCAGTGCTCGCACCCAGGGAAACTCCTACGAGCAGTACTTC.

This clonotype was counted only a few times. V gene TRBV5-1 combines with J gene TRBJ1-1; D perhaps matches TRBD1 (6 bases). The germline V gene has CDR1 SGHRS and CDR2 YFSETQ. There are 16 residues in the CDR3. V was clipped by 4 bases and J by 1 base, with 17 bases between them. CDR3 sequence (DNA): TGCGCCAGCAGCCGCAACGGACAGACCAGGAACACTGAAGCTTTCTTT. Translated, it gives CASSRNGQTRNTEAFF.

The genes are TRBV19 and TRBJ1-1; D gene unclear. Germline CDR1 reads LNHDA; CDR2 reads SQIVND (reference sequence). The V end lost 2 bases, the J end lost 10 bases, and 14 bases lay between the germline ends. The CDR3 spans 13 residues. The DNA of the CDR3 is TGTGCCAGTAGTATAACGGCTAGGTCGGGAGCTTTCTTT. Its translation: CASSITARSGAFF. The complete variable domain, with remaining parts taken from reference TRBV19 and TRBJ1-1, reads DGGITQSPKYLFRKEGQNVTLSCEQNLNHDAMYWYRQDPGQGLRLIYYSQIVNDFQKGDIAEGYSVSREKKESFPLTVTSAQKNPTAFYLCASSITARSGAFFGQGTRLTVV.

This clonotype was counted between two and nine times. The chain links TRBV20-1 to TRBJ2-5; D might be TRBD2 (6 bases). The germline V gene encodes CDR1 DFQATT and CDR2 SNEGSKA (reference sequence). V dropped 2 bases and J dropped 5 bases, with 21 bases sitting between them. The CDR3 has 16 residues. DNA of the CDR3: TGCAGTGCTAGACCCCCGCCGGGGGAAGGGAAGGAGACCCAGTACTTC. Its protein product is CSARPPPGEGKETQYF.

This clonotype has a single count. V is TRBV7-2 and J is TRBJ1-6, with D possibly being TRBD1 (5 bases). CDR3 length: 16 residues. The germline V gene encodes CDR1 SGHTA and CDR2 FQGNSA. V shed 1 base and J shed 5 bases, with 12 bases lying between them. This chain's CDR3 is CASSLVGGADNSPLHF. The CDR3 DNA follows: TGTGCCAGCAGCTTAGTCGGAGGGGCAGATAATTCACCCCTCCACTTT.

This clonotype was detected a few times. The chain links TRBV20-1 to TRBJ2-7, with a weak D call TRBD2 (7 bases). CDR1 is DFQATT, CDR2 SNEGSKA, per germline (reference sequence). This CDR3 is 14 amino acids long. With 4 bases removed from V and 5 bases from J, the gap between germline ends came to 18 bases. The chain's CDR3 is CSATRGSGGHEQYF. CDR3 DNA sequence: TGCAGTGCTACCAGAGGGTCGGGGGGCCACGAGCAGTACTTC.

The chain uses TRBV7-2 and TRBJ2-3; 9 bases fit TRBD2. V trimming: 1 base; J trimming: 2 bases; junction bases outside the gene matches: 10. From germline, CDR1 is SGHTA and CDR2 FQGNSA. This CDR3 region has 18 residues. CDR3 region: CASSLETGLAGITDTQYF. DNA for the CDR3: TGTGCCAGCAGCTTAGAGACGGGGCTAGCGGGAATCACAGATACGCAGTATTTT.

The V gene is TRBV2, the J gene TRBJ2-5; D is possibly TRBD1 (5 bases). The CDR3 sequence is 12 residues long. V was trimmed by 6 bases and J by 2 bases, leaving 7 bases between them. The V gene's germline CDR1 is SNHLY and CDR2 FYNNEI. The CDR3 nucleotides are TGTGCCAGCAGCAACAGGCAAGAGACCCAGTACTTC. Encoded protein: CASSNRQETQYF.

This clonotype was recorded only once. The chain employs TRBV30 and TRBJ1-5, with TRBD1 as a possible D gene (6 bases). V was pared by 0 bases and J by 4 bases, with 16 bases between. This CDR3 region has 16 residues. Per the germline V gene, CDR1 is GTSNPN and CDR2 is SVGIG (reference sequence). CDR3 loop: CAWSVQGSGRNQPQHF. The DNA of the CDR3 is TGTGCCTGGAGTGTACAGGGCTCTGGGCGGAATCAGCCCCAGCATTTT. Full variable domain (outside the CDR3, taken from reference TRBV30 and TRBJ1-5): SQTIHQWPATLVQPVGSPLSLECTVEGTSNPNLYWYRQAAGRGLQLLFYSVGIGQISSEVPQNLSASRPQDRQFILSSKKLLLSDSGFYLCAWSVQGSGRNQPQHFGDGTRLSIL.

The CDR3 spells CATRQPGRSDTQYF. In nucleotides, the CDR3 is TGTGCCACCAGGCAGCCCGGCCGGTCAGATACGCAGTATTTT. The chain has TRBV15 and TRBJ2-3; D is unclear. This CDR3 is 14 amino acids long. CDR1 and CDR2 from the germline V gene are LNHNV and YYDKDF (reference sequence). V gave up 6 bases and J gave up 4 bases, with 14 bases separating them.

The table lists this clonotype with a few counts. The J gene is TRBJ2-7, the V gene TRBV20-1, with 8 bases that match TRBD1. Looked up from germline, CDR1 is DFQATT and CDR2 is SNEGSKA (reference sequence). With V trimmed by 1 base and J by 6 bases, 2 bases remained unmatched. The CDR3 totals 12 residues. CDR3 DNA sequence: TGCAGTGCTAGAGGACAGGGGAGCGAGCAGTACTTC. As protein: CSARGQGSEQYF.